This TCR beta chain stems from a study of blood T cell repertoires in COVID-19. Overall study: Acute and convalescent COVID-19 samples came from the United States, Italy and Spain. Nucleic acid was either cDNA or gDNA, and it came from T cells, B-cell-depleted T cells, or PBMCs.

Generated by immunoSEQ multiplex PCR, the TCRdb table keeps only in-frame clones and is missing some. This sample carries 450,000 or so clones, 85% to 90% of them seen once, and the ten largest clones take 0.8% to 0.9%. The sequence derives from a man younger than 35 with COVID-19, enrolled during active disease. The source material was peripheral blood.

CDR3 sequence (DNA): TGTGCCAGCAGCTTGACAGGGAATTACAATGAGCAGTTCTTC. Residues: CASSLTGNYNEQFF. This sequence joins TRBV11-3 and TRBJ2-1; TRBD1 aligns across 7 bases. The germline CDR1 and CDR2 sequences are SGHNT and YENEEA. V shed 3 bases, J shed 4 bases, and the junction held 3 bases outside the gene matches. CDR3 size: 14 residues.